Below, 20 T cell receptor beta chains from the same sample are listed, as sequenced in a study of cytomegalovirus exposure and HLA in healthy donors. Researchers ran the PCR with 60 Vbeta and 13 Jbeta primers. Using immunoSEQ multiplex PCR, the repertoire was profiled, and TCRdb retains in-frame clones only, with some absent. This specimen shows fewer than 250,000 clones; the ten leading clones hold roughly 0.89%. Sequencing was done on a sample of PBMCs. Every receptor here comes from a woman in her thirties in good health and CMV-seropositive.

The rearrangement links TRBV5-4 to TRBJ1-2; TRBD1 matches at 8 bases. Germline assignment: CDR1 SGHNT and CDR2 YYREEE (reference sequence). This CDR3 contains 17 residues. With V trimmed by 5 bases and J by 2 bases, 14 bases remained unmatched. CDR3 sequence reads: CASRPGGTGLSNYGYTF. For the CDR3, the DNA is TGTGCCAGCAGACCCGGCGGGACAGGACTGTCAAACTATGGCTACACCTTC.

The rearrangement uses TRBV27 and TRBJ1-1; the D is unclear. Germline V gene data show CDR1 as MNHEY and CDR2 as SMNVEV (reference sequence). The CDR3 is 15 residues long. V dropped 3 bases and J dropped 3 bases, with 14 bases sitting between them. CDR3 loop: CASSLGPMRDTEAFF. In nucleotides, the CDR3 is TGTGCCAGCAGTTTGGGCCCCATGAGGGACACTGAAGCTTTCTTT.

V and J are TRBV19 and TRBJ2-5; TRBD2 is a possible D gene (6 bases). The assigned J gene may be wrong: the sequence end matches TRBJ2-7 better. In germline, CDR1 is LNHDA, CDR2 SQIVND (reference sequence). There are 15 residues in the CDR3. CDR3 nucleotides: TGTGCCAGTAGTTCGCCAGCGGGTACTTCATACGAGCAGTACTTC. This encodes CASSSPAGTSYEQYF.

The CDR3 sequence is CASSERGAGTQYF. The CDR3 DNA sequence: TGTGCTAGTAGCGAGCGGGGGGCGGGGACCCAGTACTTC. The chain uses TRBV12-5 and TRBJ2-5, with 9 positions matching TRBD2. The CDR3 spans 13 residues. Germline V gene data show CDR1 as LGHNT and CDR2 as FRNRAP. The V and J ends lost 8 bases and 7 bases, in that order; junction bases with no gene match: 8. Complete variable domain (other parts from reference TRBV12-5 and TRBJ2-5): DARVTQTPRHKVTEMGQEVTMRCQPILGHNTVFWYRQTMMQGLELLAYFRNRAPLDDSGMPKDRFSAEMPDATLATLKIQPSEPRDSAVYFCASSERGAGTQYFGPGTRLLVL.

This chain connects TRBV2 to TRBJ2-2, with 9 bases identical to TRBD2. Unmatched junction bases numbered 9, after V lost 7 bases and J lost 6 bases. CDR1 and CDR2 from the germline V gene are SNHLY and FYNNEI. The length of the CDR3 is 15 residues. DNA for the CDR3: TGTGCCAGCAAGCTGTTAACTAGCGGGCCCGGGGAGCTGTTTTTT. It encodes CASKLLTSGPGELFF.

This rearrangement joins TRBV7-6 to TRBJ2-7; no reliable D call. Germline CDR1 is SGHVS and CDR2 is FNYEAQ. The CDR3 totals 14 residues. Deletions cut 5 bases from V and 0 bases from J, with 11 bases between. CDR3 loop: CASSATPGSYEQYF. The DNA for the CDR3 is TGTGCCAGCAGCGCCACCCCAGGCTCCTACGAGCAGTACTTC.

The chain uses TRBV6-5 and TRBJ1-5; tentative D call: TRBD1 (6 bases). This CDR3 comprises 16 residues. The germline CDR1 and CDR2 sequences are MNHEY and SVGAGI. Deletions cut 2 bases from V and 1 base from J, with 12 bases between. CDR3 DNA: TGTGCCAGCAGTTACGGGGCAGGGGAGAGCAATCAGCCCCAGCATTTT. Protein: CASSYGAGESNQPQHF.

The J gene is TRBJ2-1, the V gene TRBV19, with 9 bases lining up with TRBD2. In germline, CDR1 is LNHDA, CDR2 SQIVND (reference sequence). V lost 4 bases to trimming and J lost 5 bases; unmatched junction nucleotides: 6. The CDR3 extends over 15 amino acids. The CDR3 spells CASSSGRAPNNEQFF. Here the CDR3 DNA reads TGTGCCAGTAGTAGCGGGAGGGCCCCAAACAATGAGCAGTTCTTC.

This chain joins TRBV18 and TRBJ1-1; TRBD1 matches 7 bases. CDR3 length: 15 residues. CDR1 and CDR2 (germline): KGHSH, LQKENI. The V and J ends lost 3 bases and 0 bases, in that order; junction bases with no gene match: 4. In nucleotides, the CDR3 is TGTGCCAGCTCACCGATGGGACAGTTGAACACTGAAGCTTTCTTT. Its protein product is CASSPMGQLNTEAFF.

The genes are TRBV29-1 and TRBJ2-2; 15 bases are shared with TRBD2. CDR1 and CDR2 (germline): SQVTM, ANQGSEA. The CDR3 has 17 residues. After removal of 7 bases from V and 1 base from J, the junction contained 7 bases not matched to a gene. CDR3 nucleotides: TGCAGCGGGTTAGGACTAGCGGGAGGGAAGAACACCGGGGAGCTGTTTTTT. Amino acid sequence: CSGLGLAGGKNTGELFF.

The chain uses TRBV7-6 and TRBJ2-7; possibly TRBD2 for D (6 bases). Between the trimmed V and J ends, which lost 1 base and 5 bases, there was a span of 15 bases. The CDR3 loop spans 15 amino acids. Germline-derived CDR1 and CDR2 are SGHVS and FNYEAQ. CDR3 DNA sequence: TGTGCCAGCAGCTTAGATGTCGGGAGCGTTCACGAGCAGTACTTC. Its protein is CASSLDVGSVHEQYF.

The J gene is TRBJ1-2, the V gene TRBV4-2, with TRBD1 matching 7 bases. Germline trimming cut 1 base from V and 3 bases from J; bases unmatched to any gene: 5. The V gene's germline CDR1 is LGHNA and CDR2 YNFKEQ. The CDR3 totals 15 residues. The CDR3 nucleotides are TGTGCCAGCAGCCAAGGTTTCACAGGGGACTATGGCTACACCTTC. Residues: CASSQGFTGDYGYTF.

The chain has TRBV5-3 and TRBJ2-1; D might be TRBD2 (6 bases). TRBV5-3 has ORF status, its function being uncertain. The V and J ends lost 1 base and 7 bases respectively, with 18 bases between them. This CDR3 is 16 amino acids long. The CDR3 is CARSLQRRALGNEQFF. The CDR3 DNA follows: TGTGCCAGAAGCTTGCAGCGGAGGGCCCTAGGAAATGAGCAGTTCTTC.

The chain carries TRBV30 and TRBJ2-1; maybe TRBD2 (6 bases). CDR3 length: 10 residues. Trimming shortened V by 5 bases and J by 10 bases, and 9 bases separated the two germline ends. Looked up from germline, CDR1 is GTSNPN and CDR2 is SVGIG (reference sequence). DNA for the CDR3: TGTGCCTGGGGTAGCGGCGAGCAGTTCTTC. Protein: CAWGSGEQFF.

The rearrangement links TRBV7-7 to TRBJ2-2, with TRBD2 matching 9 bases. The CDR3 has 14 amino acids. In germline, CDR1 is SSHAT, CDR2 FNYEAQ (reference sequence). CDR3 sequence (DNA): TGTGCTTCTCAGCGGGGGGAGAACACCGGGGAGCTGTTTTTT. Translated, it gives CASQRGENTGELFF.

The J gene is TRBJ2-3, the V gene TRBV19; D may be TRBD2 (6 bases). CDR3 length equals 17 residues. Germline values: CDR1 LNHDA, CDR2 SQIVND (reference sequence). V lost 4 bases, J lost 8 bases, and 25 bases lay in between. CDR3 DNA sequence: TGTGCCAGTAGTAGCGCGGAGCGGTGGAGGGAATCCGGTACGCAGTATTTT. Its protein product is CASSSAERWRESGTQYF.

The chain uses TRBV18 and TRBJ2-3; 15 bases line up with TRBD2. V was pared by 5 bases and J by 4 bases, with 4 bases of the junction left unmatched. Germline CDR1 is KGHSH and CDR2 is LQKENI. The CDR3 spans 16 residues. The CDR3: CASSGTSGRIPDTQYF. CDR3 nucleotides: TGTGCCAGCTCAGGGACTAGCGGGAGGATTCCAGATACGCAGTATTTT.

Comments on this clone: A junction boundary mismatches the germline segment, possibly from a read error. The chain employs TRBV5-1 and TRBJ1-3, with D perhaps TRBD1 (5 bases). This CDR3 has 14 amino acids. Germline V gene data show CDR1 as SGHRS and CDR2 as YFSETQ. CDR3 sequence: CASSVDSSGNTICF. CDR3 DNA sequence: TGCGCCAGCAGCGTTGACAGCTCTGGAAACACCATATGTTTT.

This chain links TRBV19 with TRBJ1-2, with D unresolved. This CDR3 has 17 amino acids. CDR1 and CDR2 (germline): LNHDA, SQIVND (reference sequence). The V and J ends lost 5 bases and 3 bases respectively, with 22 bases between them. The CDR3 region has the DNA TGTGCCAGTAGTCTCTGGGCTTCGGTGCGGACTTACTATGGCTACACCTTC. It encodes CASSLWASVRTYYGYTF. The full variable domain, in which reference TRBV19 and TRBJ1-2 provide the parts outside the CDR3, is DGGITQSPKYLFRKEGQNVTLSCEQNLNHDAMYWYRQDPGQGLRLIYYSQIVNDFQKGDIAEGYSVSREKKESFPLTVTSAQKNPTAFYLCASSLWASVRTYYGYTFGSGTRLTVV.

The rearrangement links TRBV11-2 to TRBJ2-7; D is uncertain. Germline CDR1 is SGHAT and CDR2 is FQNNGV. The CDR3 is 11 amino acids. V shed 5 bases and J shed 4 bases, with 6 bases lying between them. The chain's CDR3 is CASSAQYEQYF. The CDR3 nucleotides read TGTGCCAGCAGCGCCCAGTACGAGCAGTACTTC. Full variable domain (outside the CDR3, taken from reference TRBV11-2 and TRBJ2-7): EAGVAQSPRYKIIEKRQSVAFWCNPISGHATLYWYQQILGQGPKLLIQFQNNGVVDDSQLPKDRFSAERLKGVDSTLKIQPAKLEDSAVYLCASSAQYEQYFGPGTRLTVT.